Included here is one T cell receptor (beta chain) sequence, with context. Per the original methods: It was from reference gene primer amplification that nucleated cell counts were estimated. The protocol was immunoSEQ multiplex PCR, while the TCRdb copy is restricted to in-frame clones and leaves out a portion. The V and J calls and clone size come from that table; D and trimming were worked out from the DNA. In the table there are some 120,000 clones, about 79% of which are singletons. CDR1 and CDR2 from the germline V gene are MGHRA and YSYEKL. The V end was cut by 1 base, the J end by 0 bases, with 10 bases between. CDR3 length equals 16 residues. The sample is drawn from a study of blood T cell repertoires in COVID-19. Overall study context: The origin of the acute and convalescent COVID-19 samples was the United States, Italy and Spain. T cells, B-cell-depleted T cells, or PBMCs supplied cDNA or gDNA.

This TCR was recovered from a woman aged 45-65 years with acute or convalescent COVID-19. Sequencing was performed on peripheral blood. V usage is TRBV4-1 and J usage is TRBJ1-3; weak D call: TRBD1 (6 bases). The CDR3 spells CASSQAGQTSGNTIYF. As DNA, the CDR3 is TGCGCCAGCAGCCAAGCCGGACAGACCTCTGGAAACACCATATATTTT.